Listed below are T cell receptor beta chains from one sample, sequenced in a study of blood T cell repertoires in COVID-19. Assay: immunoSEQ multiplex PCR; the TCRdb copy retains only in-frame clones and omits some. The sample includes under 250,000 clones, 82% of them seen just once. The material sequenced was peripheral blood. Receptors were obtained from a woman aged 35 to 49 with acute or convalescent COVID-19. Both conserved end residues are part of each CDR3. Each record gives: CDR3 protein, CDR3 DNA, V gene, J gene, D gene, clone size. D genes are given only for firm matches. Rows may omit the clone size; those that give it use once, few, many or a size class.

CDR3 protein: CASRNGLVSAGEQYF
CDR3 DNA: TGTGCCAGCAGAAATGGACTAGTCTCTGCCGGCGAGCAGTACTTC
V gene: TRBV5-6
J gene: TRBJ2-7
D gene: TRBD2
clone size: .

CDR3 protein: CASRRQGRYEAFF
CDR3 DNA: TGCGCCAGCAGAAGACAGGGTAGGTATGAAGCTTTCTTT
V gene: TRBV10-2
J gene: TRBJ1-1
D gene: TRBD1
clone size: .

CDR3 protein: CASSPRLPDTQYF
CDR3 DNA: TGTGCCAGCAGCCCTAGACTCCCAGATACGCAGTATTTT
V gene: TRBV7-8
J gene: TRBJ2-3
D gene: .
clone size: .

CDR3 protein: CASRGTGTDYTGELFF
CDR3 DNA: TGTGCCAGCAGAGGGACCGGGACAGATTACACCGGGGAGCTGTTTTTT
V gene: TRBV7-3
J gene: TRBJ2-2
D gene: TRBD1
clone size: .

CDR3 protein: CSVRGRTHSISSYEQYF
CDR3 DNA: TGCAGCGTCCGCGGGAGGACCCATTCAATCTCCTCCTACGAGCAGTACTTC
V gene: TRBV29-1
J gene: TRBJ2-7
D gene: TRBD2
clone size: .

CDR3 protein: CASSHLLAGGYEQYF
CDR3 DNA: TGCGCCAGCAGCCACCTACTAGCGGGGGGCTACGAGCAGTACTTC
V gene: TRBV4-1
J gene: TRBJ2-7
D gene: TRBD2
clone size: .

CDR3 protein: CASSPGTGGNSPLHF
CDR3 DNA: TGTGCCAGCAGCCCGGGGACAGGGGGGAATTCACCCCTCCACTTT
V gene: TRBV7-2
J gene: TRBJ1-6
D gene: TRBD1
clone size: few

CDR3 protein: CASSLGTTGIDTEAFF
CDR3 DNA: TGTGCCAGCAGCTTAGGGACGACAGGGATCGACACTGAAGCTTTCTTT
V gene: TRBV11-2
J gene: TRBJ1-1
D gene: TRBD1
clone size: few

CDR3 protein: CASSISGQGVSYSNQPQHF
CDR3 DNA: TGTGCCAGTAGTATTAGCGGACAGGGGGTAAGTTATAGCAATCAGCCCCAGCATTTT
V gene: TRBV19
J gene: TRBJ1-5
D gene: TRBD1
clone size: .

CDR3 protein: CAWSVGGPTDTQYF
CDR3 DNA: TGTGCCTGGAGTGTCGGGGGACCCACAGATACGCAGTATTTT
V gene: TRBV30
J gene: TRBJ2-3
D gene: .
clone size: .

CDR3 protein: CASSKSGGNQPQHF
CDR3 DNA: TGTGCCAGTAGTAAGTCGGGGGGCAATCAGCCCCAGCATTTT
V gene: TRBV19
J gene: TRBJ1-5
D gene: .
clone size: .

CDR3 protein: CATSDLSSGSTDTQYF
CDR3 DNA: TGTGCCACCAGTGATTTGTCTAGCGGGAGTACAGATACGCAGTATTTT
V gene: TRBV24-1
J gene: TRBJ2-3
D gene: TRBD2
clone size: .

CDR3 protein: CASSSTVNEQYF
CDR3 DNA: TGTGCCAGCAGTTCCACAGTCAACGAGCAGTACTTC
V gene: TRBV12-3/TRBV12-4
J gene: TRBJ2-7
D gene: .
clone size: once

CDR3 protein: CASSGIKHGTGNSPLHF
CDR3 DNA: TGTGCCAGCAGCGGGATAAAACACGGGACAGGGAATTCACCCCTCCACTTT
V gene: TRBV21-1
J gene: TRBJ1-6
D gene: .
clone size: .

CDR3 protein: CASSSVTSGRAGVSKNIQYF
CDR3 DNA: TGTGCCAGCAGTTCCGTGACTAGCGGGAGGGCCGGTGTATCCAAAAACATTCAGTACTTC
V gene: TRBV27
J gene: TRBJ2-4
D gene: TRBD2
clone size: .

CDR3 protein: CASSLAQKQFF
CDR3 DNA: TGTGCCAGCAGCTTAGCCCAAAAGCAGTTCTTC
V gene: TRBV7-2
J gene: TRBJ2-1
D gene: .
clone size: .

CDR3 protein: CATSDSTNQPQHF
CDR3 DNA: TGTGCCACCAGTGATTCCACAAATCAGCCCCAGCATTTT
V gene: TRBV24-1
J gene: TRBJ1-5
D gene: .
clone size: .

CDR3 protein: CASSLQGWNSPLHF
CDR3 DNA: TGCGCCAGCAGCTTGCAGGGGTGGAATTCACCCCTCCACTTT
V gene: TRBV5-1
J gene: TRBJ1-6
D gene: .
clone size: .

CDR3 protein: CASRSSLAGHDEQYF
CDR3 DNA: TGTGCAAGTCGCTCGTCCCTAGCGGGTCACGACGAGCAGTACTTC
V gene: TRBV12-2
J gene: TRBJ2-7
D gene: .
clone size: .

CDR3 protein: CASGGADTQYF
CDR3 DNA: TGTGCATCGGGGGGGGCAGATACGCAGTATTTT
V gene: TRBV12-3/TRBV12-4
J gene: TRBJ2-3
D gene: TRBD2
clone size: .

CDR3 protein: CASGLGQYDNEQFF
CDR3 DNA: TGTGCTAGTGGTTTGGGACAGTACGACAATGAGCAGTTCTTC
V gene: TRBV12-5
J gene: TRBJ2-1
D gene: .
clone size: .

CDR3 protein: CASSYPTGRGAEQYF
CDR3 DNA: TGTGCCAGCAGTTACCCGACAGGGAGAGGGGCCGAGCAGTACTTC
V gene: TRBV6-6
J gene: TRBJ2-7
D gene: TRBD1
clone size: .

CDR3 protein: CASSELANTEAFF
CDR3 DNA: TGTGCCAGCAGTGAACTGGCCAACACTGAAGCTTTCTTT
V gene: TRBV25-1
J gene: TRBJ1-1
D gene: .
clone size: .

CDR3 protein: CATSRGAASGIYEQYF
CDR3 DNA: TGTGCCACCAGCAGAGGGGCGGCTAGCGGGATCTACGAGCAGTACTTC
V gene: TRBV15
J gene: TRBJ2-7
D gene: TRBD2
clone size: .

CDR3 protein: CASSLWRGLVDNEQFF
CDR3 DNA: TGTGCCAGCAGCTTATGGCGGGGGCTAGTGGACAATGAGCAGTTCTTC
V gene: TRBV7-9
J gene: TRBJ2-1
D gene: .
clone size: .

CDR3 protein: CSVEDPLFGNTIYF
CDR3 DNA: TGCAGCGTTGAAGATCCCCTTTTCGGAAACACCATATATTTT
V gene: TRBV29-1
J gene: TRBJ1-3
D gene: .
clone size: .

CDR3 protein: CASSEGLAGETQYF
CDR3 DNA: TGTGCCAGCAGCGAGGGACTAGCGGGAGAGACCCAGTACTTC
V gene: TRBV5-8
J gene: TRBJ2-5
D gene: TRBD2
clone size: .

CDR3 protein: CASSQTPGITQYF
CDR3 DNA: TGTGCCAGCAGCCAGACGCCAGGTATTACGCAGTATTTT
V gene: TRBV3-1/TRBV3-2
J gene: TRBJ2-3
D gene: .
clone size: .

CDR3 protein: CASSHPSGSSGANVLTF
CDR3 DNA: TGTGCCAGCAGCCACCCCTCAGGCAGCTCTGGGGCCAACGTCCTGACTTTC
V gene: TRBV6-2/TRBV6-3
J gene: TRBJ2-6
D gene: .
clone size: .

CDR3 protein: CASSLASTGLSTGELFF
CDR3 DNA: TGTGCCAGCAGCTTAGCGTCTACGGGACTCAGCACCGGGGAGCTGTTTTTT
V gene: TRBV7-9
J gene: TRBJ2-2
D gene: .
clone size: .

CDR3 protein: CASSLDGGATTPLHF
CDR3 DNA: TGCGCCAGCAGCTTGGATGGGGGGGCCACTACGCCCCTCCACTTT
V gene: TRBV5-1
J gene: TRBJ1-6
D gene: .
clone size: .

CDR3 protein: CASSLDLAGGLGSDTQYF
CDR3 DNA: TGCGCCAGCAGCTTGGATTTAGCGGGGGGGCTCGGATCAGATACGCAGTATTTT
V gene: TRBV5-1
J gene: TRBJ2-3
D gene: TRBD2
clone size: .

CDR3 protein: CASSQTGASNSPLHF
CDR3 DNA: TGTGCCAGCAGCCAGACAGGGGCGAGTAATTCACCCCTCCACTTT
V gene: TRBV14
J gene: TRBJ1-6
D gene: TRBD1
clone size: .

CDR3 protein: CASSLLSGRASEQYF
CDR3 DNA: TGTGCCAGCAGCCTCCTTAGCGGGAGGGCCTCCGAGCAGTACTTC
V gene: TRBV3-1/TRBV3-2
J gene: TRBJ2-7
D gene: TRBD2
clone size: .